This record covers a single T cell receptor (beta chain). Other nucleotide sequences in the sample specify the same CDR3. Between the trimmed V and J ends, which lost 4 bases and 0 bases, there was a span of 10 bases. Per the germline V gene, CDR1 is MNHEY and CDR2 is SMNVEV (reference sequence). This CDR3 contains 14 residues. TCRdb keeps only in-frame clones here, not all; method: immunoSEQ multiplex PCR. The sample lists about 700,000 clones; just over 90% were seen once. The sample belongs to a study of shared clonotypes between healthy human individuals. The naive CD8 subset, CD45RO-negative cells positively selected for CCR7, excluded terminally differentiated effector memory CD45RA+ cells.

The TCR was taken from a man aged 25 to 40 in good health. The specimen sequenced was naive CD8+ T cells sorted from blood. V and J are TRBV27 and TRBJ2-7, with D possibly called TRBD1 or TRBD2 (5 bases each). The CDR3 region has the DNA TGTGCCAGCAGTTCGGGACGTAGCTCCTACGAGCAGTACTTC. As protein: CASSSGRSSYEQYF.